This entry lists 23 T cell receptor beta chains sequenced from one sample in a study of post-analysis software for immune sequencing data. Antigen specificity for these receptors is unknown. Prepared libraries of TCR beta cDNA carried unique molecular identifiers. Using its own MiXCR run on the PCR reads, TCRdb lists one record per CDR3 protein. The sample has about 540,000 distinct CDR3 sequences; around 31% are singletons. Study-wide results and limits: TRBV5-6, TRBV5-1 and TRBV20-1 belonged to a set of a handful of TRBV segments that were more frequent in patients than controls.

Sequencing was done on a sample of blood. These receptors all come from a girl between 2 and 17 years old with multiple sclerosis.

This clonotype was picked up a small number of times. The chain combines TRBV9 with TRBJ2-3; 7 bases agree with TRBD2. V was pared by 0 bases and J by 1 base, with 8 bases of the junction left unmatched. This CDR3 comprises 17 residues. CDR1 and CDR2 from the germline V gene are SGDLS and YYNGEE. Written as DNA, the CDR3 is TGTGCCAGCAGCGTAGGGAGCGGGGCGGGGGGCACAGATACGCAGTATTTT. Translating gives CASSVGSGAGGTDTQYF.

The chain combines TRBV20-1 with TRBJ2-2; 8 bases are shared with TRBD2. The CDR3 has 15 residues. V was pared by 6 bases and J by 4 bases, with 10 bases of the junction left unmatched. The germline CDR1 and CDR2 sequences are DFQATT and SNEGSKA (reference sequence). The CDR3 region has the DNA TGCAGTGCCGTATACCCCCGGGGGGGCACCGGGGAGCTGTTTTTT. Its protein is CSAVYPRGGTGELFF.

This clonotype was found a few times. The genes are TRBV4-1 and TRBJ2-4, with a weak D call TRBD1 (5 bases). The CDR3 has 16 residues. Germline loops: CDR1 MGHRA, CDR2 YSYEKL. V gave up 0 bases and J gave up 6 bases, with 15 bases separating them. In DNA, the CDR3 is TGCGCCAGCAGCCAAGAAAGTCAGGGTGACGGAAACATTCAGTACTTC. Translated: CASSQESQGDGNIQYF.

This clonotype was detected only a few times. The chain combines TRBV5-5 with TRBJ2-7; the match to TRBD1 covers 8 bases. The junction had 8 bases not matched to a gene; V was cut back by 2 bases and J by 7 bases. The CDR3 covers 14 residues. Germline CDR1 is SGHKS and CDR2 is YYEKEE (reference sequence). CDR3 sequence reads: CASSLDQGAWEQYF. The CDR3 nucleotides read TGTGCCAGCAGCTTAGATCAGGGGGCTTGGGAGCAGTACTTC.

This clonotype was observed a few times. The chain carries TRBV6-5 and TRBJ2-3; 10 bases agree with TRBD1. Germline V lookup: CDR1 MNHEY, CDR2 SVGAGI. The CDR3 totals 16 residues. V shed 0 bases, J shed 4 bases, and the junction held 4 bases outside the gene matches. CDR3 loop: CASSYSIGQGADTQYF. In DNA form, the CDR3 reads TGTGCCAGCAGTTACTCGATAGGACAGGGGGCAGATACGCAGTATTTT.

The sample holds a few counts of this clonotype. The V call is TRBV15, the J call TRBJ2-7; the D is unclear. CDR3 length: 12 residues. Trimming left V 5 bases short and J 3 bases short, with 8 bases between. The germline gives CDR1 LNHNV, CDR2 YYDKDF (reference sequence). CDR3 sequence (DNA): TGTGCCACCAGCCCCCCTGGCTACGAGCAGTACTTC. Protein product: CATSPPGYEQYF.

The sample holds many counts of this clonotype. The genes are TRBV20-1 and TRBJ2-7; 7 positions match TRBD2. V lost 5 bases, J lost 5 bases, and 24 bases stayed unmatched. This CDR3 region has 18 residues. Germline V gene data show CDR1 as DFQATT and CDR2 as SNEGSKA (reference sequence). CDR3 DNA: TGCAGTGCTCTTCCGCCCTGGGGGGGAACCCAAACGATCCACGAGCAGTACTTC. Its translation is CSALPPWGGTQTIHEQYF.

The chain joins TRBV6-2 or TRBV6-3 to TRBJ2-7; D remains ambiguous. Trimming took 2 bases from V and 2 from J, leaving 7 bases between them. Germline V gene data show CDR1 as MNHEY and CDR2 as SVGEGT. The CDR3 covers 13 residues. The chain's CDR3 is CASSYGLTYEQYF. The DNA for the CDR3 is TGTGCCAGCAGTTACGGTCTTACCTACGAGCAGTACTTC.

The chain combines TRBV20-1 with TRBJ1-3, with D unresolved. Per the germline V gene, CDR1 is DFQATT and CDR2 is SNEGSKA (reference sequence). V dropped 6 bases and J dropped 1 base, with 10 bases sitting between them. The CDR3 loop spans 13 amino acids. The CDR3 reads CSALRHSGNTIYF. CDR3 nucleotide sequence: TGCAGTGCGCTGAGGCATTCTGGAAACACCATATATTTT.

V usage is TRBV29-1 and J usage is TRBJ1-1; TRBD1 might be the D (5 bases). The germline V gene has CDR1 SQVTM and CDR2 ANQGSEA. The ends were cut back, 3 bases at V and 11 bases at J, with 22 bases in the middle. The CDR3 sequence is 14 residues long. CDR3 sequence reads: CSVDGAGTGGEAFF. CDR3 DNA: TGCAGCGTTGATGGGGCAGGGACCGGCGGTGAGGCTTTCTTT.

The CDR3 DNA sequence: TGCGCCAGCAGAACCGGGACAGGGAACACAGATACGCAGTATTTT. Protein sequence: CASRTGTGNTDTQYF. J is TRBJ2-3 and V is TRBV5-1, with 9 bases aligning to TRBD1. The CDR3 spans 15 residues. The ends lost 5 bases at V and 2 bases at J; junction bases unmatched: 6. Germline V CDR1 and CDR2: SGHRS, YFSETQ.

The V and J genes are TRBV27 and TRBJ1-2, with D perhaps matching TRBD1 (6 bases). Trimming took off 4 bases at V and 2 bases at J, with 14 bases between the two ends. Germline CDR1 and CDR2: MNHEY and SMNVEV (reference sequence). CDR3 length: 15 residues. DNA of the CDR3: TGTGCCAGCAGTTCGTACGGGGGGCCCAACTATGGCTACACCTTC. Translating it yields CASSSYGGPNYGYTF.

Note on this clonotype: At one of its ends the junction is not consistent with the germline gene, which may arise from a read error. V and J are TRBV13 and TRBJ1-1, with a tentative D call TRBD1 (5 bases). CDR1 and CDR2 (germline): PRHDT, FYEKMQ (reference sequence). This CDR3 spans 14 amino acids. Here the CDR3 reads CANSFKGPNTEAFF. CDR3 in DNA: TGTGCCAACAGCTTTAAGGGGCCGAACACTGAAGCTTTCTTT.

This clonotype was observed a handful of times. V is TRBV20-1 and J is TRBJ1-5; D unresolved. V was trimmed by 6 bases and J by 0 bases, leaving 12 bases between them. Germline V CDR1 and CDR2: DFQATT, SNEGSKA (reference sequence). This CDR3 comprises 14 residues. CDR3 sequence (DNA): TGCAGTGCCAGACACGCTTATAGCAATCAGCCCCAGCATTTT. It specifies CSARHAYSNQPQHF.

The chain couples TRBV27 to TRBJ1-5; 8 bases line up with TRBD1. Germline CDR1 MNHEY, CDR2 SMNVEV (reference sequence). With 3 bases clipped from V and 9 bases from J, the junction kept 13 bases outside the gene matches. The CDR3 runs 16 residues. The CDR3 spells CASSLAGQGIEGPQHF. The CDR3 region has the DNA TGTGCCAGCAGTTTGGCTGGACAGGGAATCGAAGGGCCCCAGCATTTT.

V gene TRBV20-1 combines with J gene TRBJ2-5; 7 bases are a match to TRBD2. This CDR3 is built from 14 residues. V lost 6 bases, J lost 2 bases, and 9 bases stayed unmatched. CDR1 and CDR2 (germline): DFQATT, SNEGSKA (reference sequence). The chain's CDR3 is CSARSGDLQETQYF. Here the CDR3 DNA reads TGCAGTGCCAGAAGCGGGGACCTTCAAGAGACCCAGTACTTC.

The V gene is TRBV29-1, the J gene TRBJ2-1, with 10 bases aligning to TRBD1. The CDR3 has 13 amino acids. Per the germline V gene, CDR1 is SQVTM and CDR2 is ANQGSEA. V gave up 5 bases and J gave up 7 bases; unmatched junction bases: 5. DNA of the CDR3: TGCAGCGTTACCGGGACAGGGGAGAATGAGCAGTTCTTC. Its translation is CSVTGTGENEQFF.

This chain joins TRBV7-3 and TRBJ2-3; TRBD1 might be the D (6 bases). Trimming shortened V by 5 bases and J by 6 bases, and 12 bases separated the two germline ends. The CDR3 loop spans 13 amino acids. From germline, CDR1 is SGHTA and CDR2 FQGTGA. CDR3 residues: CASSVRTGDTQYF. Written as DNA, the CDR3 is TGTGCCAGCAGCGTGAGAACAGGGGATACGCAGTATTTT.

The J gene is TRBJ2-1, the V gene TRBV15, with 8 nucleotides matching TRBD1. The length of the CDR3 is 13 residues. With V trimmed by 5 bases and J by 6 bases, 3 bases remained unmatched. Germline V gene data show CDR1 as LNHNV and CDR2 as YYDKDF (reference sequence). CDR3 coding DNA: TGTGCCACCAGCCTCGACAGGGGCAATGAGCAGTTCTTC. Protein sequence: CATSLDRGNEQFF. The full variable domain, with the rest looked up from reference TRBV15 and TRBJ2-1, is DAMVIQNPRYQVTQFGKPVTLSCSQTLNHNVMYWYQQKSSQAPKLLFHYYDKDFNNEADTPDNFQSRRPNTSFCFLDIRSPGLGDTAMYLCATSLDRGNEQFFGPGTRLTVL.

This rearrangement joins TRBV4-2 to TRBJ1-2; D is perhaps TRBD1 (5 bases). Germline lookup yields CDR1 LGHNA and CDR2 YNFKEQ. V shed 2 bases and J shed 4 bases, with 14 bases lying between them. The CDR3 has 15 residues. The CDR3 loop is CASSQQDTGPYGYTF. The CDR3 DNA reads TGTGCCAGCAGCCAACAGGATACAGGTCCCTATGGCTACACCTTC.

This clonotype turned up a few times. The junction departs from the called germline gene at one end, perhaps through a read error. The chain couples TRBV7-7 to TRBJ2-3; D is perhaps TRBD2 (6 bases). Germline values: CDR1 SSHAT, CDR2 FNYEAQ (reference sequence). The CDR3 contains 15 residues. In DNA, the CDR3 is TGTGCTAGCAGCTTACGGTGGGGAGGAGGGAATACGCAGTATTTT. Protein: CASSLRWGGGNTQYF.

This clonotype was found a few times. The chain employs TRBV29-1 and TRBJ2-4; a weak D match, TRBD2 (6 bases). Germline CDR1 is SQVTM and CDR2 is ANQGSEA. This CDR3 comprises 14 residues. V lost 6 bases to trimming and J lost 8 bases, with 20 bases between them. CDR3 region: CSVGLVADADIQYF. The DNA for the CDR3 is TGCAGCGTCGGTTTGGTAGCGGATGCGGACATTCAGTACTTC.

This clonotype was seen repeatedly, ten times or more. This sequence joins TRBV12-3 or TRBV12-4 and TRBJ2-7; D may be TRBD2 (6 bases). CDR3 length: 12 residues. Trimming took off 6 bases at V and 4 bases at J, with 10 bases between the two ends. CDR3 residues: CASSLGRYEQYF. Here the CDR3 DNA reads TGTGCCAGCAGCTTGGGGAGGTACGAGCAGTACTTC.